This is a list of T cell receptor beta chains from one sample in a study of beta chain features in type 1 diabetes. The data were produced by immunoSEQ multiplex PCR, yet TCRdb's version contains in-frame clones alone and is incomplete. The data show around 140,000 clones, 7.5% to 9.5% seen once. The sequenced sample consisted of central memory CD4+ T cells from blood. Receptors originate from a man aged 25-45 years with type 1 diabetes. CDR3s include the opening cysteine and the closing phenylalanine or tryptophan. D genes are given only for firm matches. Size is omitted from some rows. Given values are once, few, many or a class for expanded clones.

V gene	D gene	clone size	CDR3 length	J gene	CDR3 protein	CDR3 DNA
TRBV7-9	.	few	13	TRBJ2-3	CASSLKGSDTQYF	TGTGCCAGCAGCTTAAAGGGGTCAGATACGCAGTATTTT
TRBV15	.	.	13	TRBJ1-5	CATSRQDNQPQHF	TGTGCCACCAGCCGACAGGACAATCAGCCCCAGCATTTT
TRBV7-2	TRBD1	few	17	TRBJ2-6	CASSPGQGTAGANVLTF	TGTGCCAGCAGTCCGGGACAGGGGACCGCTGGGGCCAACGTCCTGACTTTC
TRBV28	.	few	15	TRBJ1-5	CASSLQQGYGQPQHF	TGTGCCAGCAGTTTACAACAGGGTTATGGACAGCCCCAGCATTTT
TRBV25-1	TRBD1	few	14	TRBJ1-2	CASSEQGASYGYTF	TGTGCCAGCAGTGAACAGGGGGCCTCCTATGGCTACACCTTC
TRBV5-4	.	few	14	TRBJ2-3	CASSLAKRRDTQYF	TGTGCCAGCAGCTTGGCGAAGCGGAGGGATACGCAGTATTTT
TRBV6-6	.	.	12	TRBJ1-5	CASSREGQPQHF	TGTGCCAGCAGTCGGGAAGGCCAGCCCCAGCATTTT
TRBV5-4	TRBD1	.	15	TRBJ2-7	CASSLAQGAAGEQYF	TGTGCCAGCAGCTTGGCCCAGGGGGCGGCTGGCGAGCAGTACTTC
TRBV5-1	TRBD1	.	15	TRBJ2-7	CASSVGDRATYEQYF	TGCGCCAGCAGCGTGGGGGACAGGGCGACCTACGAGCAGTACTTC
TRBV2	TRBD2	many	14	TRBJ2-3	CASRRGTGADTQYF	TGTGCCAGCAGGCGGGGGACGGGGGCAGATACGCAGTATTTT
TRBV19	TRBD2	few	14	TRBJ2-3	CASSIGTSKNTQYF	TGTGCCAGTAGTATAGGGACTAGCAAAAATACGCAGTATTTT
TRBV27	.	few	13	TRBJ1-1	CATGNILNTEAFF	TGTGCCACCGGGAACATTTTGAACACTGAAGCTTTCTTT
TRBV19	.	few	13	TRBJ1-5	CASSRQFNQPQHF	TGTGCCAGTAGTAGGCAGTTCAATCAGCCCCAGCATTTT
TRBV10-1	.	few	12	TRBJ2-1	CASGTRVNEQFF	TGCGCCAGCGGTACCAGGGTCAATGAGCAGTTCTTC
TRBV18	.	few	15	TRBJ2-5	CATTPGASRQETQYF	TGTGCCACCACCCCGGGAGCTTCGAGGCAAGAGACCCAGTACTTC
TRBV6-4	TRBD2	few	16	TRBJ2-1	CASRKKGLAEGNEQFF	TGTGCCAGCAGGAAAAAGGGACTAGCGGAGGGCAATGAGCAGTTCTTC
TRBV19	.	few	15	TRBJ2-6	CASSDYSSGANVLTF	TGTGCCAGTAGTGATTACAGCTCTGGGGCCAACGTCCTGACTTTC
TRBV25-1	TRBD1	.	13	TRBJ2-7	CASGQGGSYEQYF	TGTGCCAGTGGACAGGGGGGATCCTACGAGCAGTACTTC
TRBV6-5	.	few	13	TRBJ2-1	CASSYLADNEQFF	TGTGCCAGCAGTTACTTGGCGGACAATGAGCAGTTCTTC
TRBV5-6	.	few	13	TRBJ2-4	CASSFEELSIQYF	TGTGCCAGCAGCTTCGAGGAGTTGAGCATTCAGTACTTC
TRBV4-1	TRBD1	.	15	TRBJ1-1	CASSQTGTVNTEAFF	TGCGCCAGCAGCCAGACCGGGACAGTTAACACTGAAGCTTTCTTT
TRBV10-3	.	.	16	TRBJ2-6	CASRTETFSGANVLTF	TGTGCCTCCCGGACAGAAACCTTCTCTGGGGCCAACGTCCTGACTTTC
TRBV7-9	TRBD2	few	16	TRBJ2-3	CASSRRGGLGTDTQYF	TGTGCCAGCAGCCGTCGGGGGGGGCTTGGCACAGATACGCAGTATTTT
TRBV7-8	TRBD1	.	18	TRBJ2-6	CASSPYDRDLSGANVLTF	TGTGCCAGCAGCCCTTACGACAGGGACCTCTCTGGGGCCAACGTCCTGACTTTC
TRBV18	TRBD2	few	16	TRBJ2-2	CASSPGLAGATGELFF	TGTGCCAGCTCACCAGGACTAGCGGGGGCCACCGGGGAGCTGTTTTTT
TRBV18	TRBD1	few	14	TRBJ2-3	CASSPGQGMDTQYF	TGTGCCAGCTCCCCCGGACAGGGGATGGATACGCAGTATTTT
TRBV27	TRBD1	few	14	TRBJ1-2	CASSLNRGLEGYTF	TGTGCCAGCAGTTTGAACAGGGGGCTAGAAGGCTACACCTTC
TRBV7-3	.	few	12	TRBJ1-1	CASSMGRNEAFF	TGTGCCAGCAGCATGGGGCGGAATGAAGCTTTCTTT
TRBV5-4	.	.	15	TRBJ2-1	CASSLDQGPYNEQFF	TGTGCCAGCAGCTTAGACCAGGGCCCCTACAATGAGCAGTTCTTC
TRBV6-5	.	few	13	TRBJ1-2	CASTRGGNYGYTF	TGTGCCAGCACCCGGGGGGGGAACTATGGCTACACCTTC
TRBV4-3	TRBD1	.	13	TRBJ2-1	CASSRDSYNEQFF	TGCGCCAGCAGCCGGGACAGCTACAATGAGCAGTTCTTC
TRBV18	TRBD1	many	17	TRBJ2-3	CASSPPRTGRSTDTQYF	TGTGCCAGCTCACCCCCTAGGACAGGTCGAAGCACAGATACGCAGTATTTT
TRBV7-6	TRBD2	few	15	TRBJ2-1	CASSTGGPAYNEQFF	TGTGCCAGCAGCACGGGGGGTCCTGCCTACAATGAGCAGTTCTTC
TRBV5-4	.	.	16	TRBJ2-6	CASTWGLNSGANVLTF	TGTGCCAGCACCTGGGGGCTGAACTCTGGGGCCAACGTCCTGACTTTC
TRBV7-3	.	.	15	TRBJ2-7	CASSISAGRGYEQYF	TGTGCCAGCAGCATATCGGCGGGACGCGGTTACGAGCAGTACTTC
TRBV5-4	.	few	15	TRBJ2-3	CASSAAQGARDTQYF	TGTGCCAGCAGCGCCGCACAGGGCGCGCGGGATACGCAGTATTTT
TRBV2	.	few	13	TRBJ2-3	CASTGLFTDTQYF	TGTGCCAGCACCGGTCTATTCACAGATACGCAGTATTTT